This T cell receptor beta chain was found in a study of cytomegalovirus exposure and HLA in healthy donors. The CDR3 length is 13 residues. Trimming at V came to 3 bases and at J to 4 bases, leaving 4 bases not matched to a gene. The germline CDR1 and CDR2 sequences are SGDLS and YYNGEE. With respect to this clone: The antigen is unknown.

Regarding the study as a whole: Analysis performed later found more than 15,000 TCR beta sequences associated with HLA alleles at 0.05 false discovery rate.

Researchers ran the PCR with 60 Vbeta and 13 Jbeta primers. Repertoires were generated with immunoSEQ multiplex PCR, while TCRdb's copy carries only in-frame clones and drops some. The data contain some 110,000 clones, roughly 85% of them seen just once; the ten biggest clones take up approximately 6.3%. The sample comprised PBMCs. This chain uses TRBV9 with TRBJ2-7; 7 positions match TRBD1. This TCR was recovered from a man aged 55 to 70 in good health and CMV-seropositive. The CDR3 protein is CASSGQGGYEQYF. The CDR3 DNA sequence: TGTGCCAGCAGCGGACAGGGCGGGTACGAGCAGTACTTC.